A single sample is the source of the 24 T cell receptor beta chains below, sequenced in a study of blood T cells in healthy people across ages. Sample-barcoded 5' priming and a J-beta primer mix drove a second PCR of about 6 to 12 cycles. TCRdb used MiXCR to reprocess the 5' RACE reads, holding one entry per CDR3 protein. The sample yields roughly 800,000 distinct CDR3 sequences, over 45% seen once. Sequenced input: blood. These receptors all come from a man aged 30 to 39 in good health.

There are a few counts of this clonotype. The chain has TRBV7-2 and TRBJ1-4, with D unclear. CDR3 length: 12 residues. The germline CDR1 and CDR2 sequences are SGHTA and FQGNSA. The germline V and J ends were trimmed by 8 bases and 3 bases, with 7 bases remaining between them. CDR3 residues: CASGVANEKLFF. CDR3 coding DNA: TGTGCCAGCGGGGTTGCTAATGAAAAACTGTTTTTT.

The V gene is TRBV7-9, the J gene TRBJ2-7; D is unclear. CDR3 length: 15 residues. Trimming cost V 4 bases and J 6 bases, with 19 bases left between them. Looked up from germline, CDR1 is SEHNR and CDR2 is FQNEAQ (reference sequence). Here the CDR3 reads CASSSPVGPWGEQYF. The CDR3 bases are TGTGCCAGCAGCTCCCCTGTGGGCCCGTGGGGCGAGCAGTACTTC. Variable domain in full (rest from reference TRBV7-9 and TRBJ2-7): DTGVSQNPRHKITKRGQNVTFRCDPISEHNRLYWYRQTLGQGPEFLTYFQNEAQLEKSRLLSDRFSAERPKGSFSTLEIQRTEQGDSAMYLCASSSPVGPWGEQYFGPGTRLTVT.

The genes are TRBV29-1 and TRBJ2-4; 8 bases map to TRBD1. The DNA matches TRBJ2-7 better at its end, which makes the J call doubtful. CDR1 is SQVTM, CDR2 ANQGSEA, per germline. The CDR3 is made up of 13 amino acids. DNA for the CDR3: TGCAGCGTTAGGACAGGGCCCACCTACGAGCAGTACTTC. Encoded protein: CSVRTGPTYEQYF.

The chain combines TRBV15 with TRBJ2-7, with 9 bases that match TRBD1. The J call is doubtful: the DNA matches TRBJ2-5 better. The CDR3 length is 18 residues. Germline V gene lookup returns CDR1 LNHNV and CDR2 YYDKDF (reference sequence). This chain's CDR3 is CATSRDTPGTGRRETQYF. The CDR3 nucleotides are TGTGCCACCAGCAGAGACACCCCCGGGACAGGGAGAAGAGAGACCCAGTACTTC.

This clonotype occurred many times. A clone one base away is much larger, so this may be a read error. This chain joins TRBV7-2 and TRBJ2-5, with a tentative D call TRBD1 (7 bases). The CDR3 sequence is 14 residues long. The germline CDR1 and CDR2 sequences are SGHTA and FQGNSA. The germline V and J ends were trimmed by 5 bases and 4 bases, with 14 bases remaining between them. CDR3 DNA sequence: TGTGCCAGCAGCGTAGGAGGGGGCGTAGAGACCCAGTACTTC. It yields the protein CASSVGGGVETQYF.

Here the CDR3 DNA reads TGTGCCAGCAGTCCTCCTCGACAGGGGGCCAAAAACATTCAGTACTTC. It codes for CASSPPRQGAKNIQYF. V gene TRBV28 combines with J gene TRBJ2-4; 8 positions agree with TRBD1. Germline trimming cut 5 bases from V and 1 base from J; bases unmatched to any gene: 7. The CDR3 extends over 16 amino acids. The germline gives CDR1 MDHEN, CDR2 SYDVKM.

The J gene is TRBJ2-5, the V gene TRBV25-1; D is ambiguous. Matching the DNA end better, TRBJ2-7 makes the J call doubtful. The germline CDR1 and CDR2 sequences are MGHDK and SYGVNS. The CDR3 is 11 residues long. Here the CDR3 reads CASEILYEQYF. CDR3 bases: TGTGCCAGCGAGATCCTATACGAGCAGTACTTC.

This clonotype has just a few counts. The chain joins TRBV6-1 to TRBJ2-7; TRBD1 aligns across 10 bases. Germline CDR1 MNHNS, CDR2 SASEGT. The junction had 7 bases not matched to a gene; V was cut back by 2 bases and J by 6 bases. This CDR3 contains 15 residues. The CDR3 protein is CASSEMGTGASEQYF. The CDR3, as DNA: TGTGCCAGCAGTGAAATGGGGACAGGGGCCTCCGAGCAGTACTTC.

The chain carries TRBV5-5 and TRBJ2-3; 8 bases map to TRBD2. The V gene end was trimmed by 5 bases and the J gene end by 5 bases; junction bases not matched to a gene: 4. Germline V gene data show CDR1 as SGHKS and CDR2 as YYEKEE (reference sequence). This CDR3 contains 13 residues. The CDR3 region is CASSSGGEDTQYF. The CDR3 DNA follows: TGTGCCAGCAGTTCGGGAGGGGAAGATACGCAGTATTTT.

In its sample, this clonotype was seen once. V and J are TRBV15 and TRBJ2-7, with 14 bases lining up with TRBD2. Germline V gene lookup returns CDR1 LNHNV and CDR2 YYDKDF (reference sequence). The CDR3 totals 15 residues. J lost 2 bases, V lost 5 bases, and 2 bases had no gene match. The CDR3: CATSGGLAGAYEQYF. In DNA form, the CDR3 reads TGTGCCACCAGCGGGGGACTAGCGGGGGCCTACGAGCAGTACTTC.

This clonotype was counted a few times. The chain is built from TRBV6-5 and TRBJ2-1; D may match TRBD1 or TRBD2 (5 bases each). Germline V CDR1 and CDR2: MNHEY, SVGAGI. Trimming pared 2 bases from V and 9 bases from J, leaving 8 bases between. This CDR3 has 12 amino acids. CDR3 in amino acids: CASSYGGIEQFF. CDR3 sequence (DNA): TGTGCCAGCAGTTACGGGGGTATTGAGCAGTTCTTC.

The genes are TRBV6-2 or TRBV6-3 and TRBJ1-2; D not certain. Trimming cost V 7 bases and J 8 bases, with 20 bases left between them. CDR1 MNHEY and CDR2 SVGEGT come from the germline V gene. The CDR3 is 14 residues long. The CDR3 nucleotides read TGTGCCAGCATCAAGGGTCTTTGGGCGGGAGGCTACACCTTC. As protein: CASIKGLWAGGYTF.

The CDR3 DNA reads as TGTGCCATCAGTTCACCGGGACTGCAGTACAATGAGCAGTTCTTC. This gives the protein CAISSPGLQYNEQFF. The genes are TRBV10-3 and TRBJ2-1, with a tentative D call TRBD2 (6 bases). The CDR3 runs to 15 residues. V was pared by 5 bases and J by 4 bases, with 15 bases between. The germline gives CDR1 ENHRY, CDR2 SYGVKD.

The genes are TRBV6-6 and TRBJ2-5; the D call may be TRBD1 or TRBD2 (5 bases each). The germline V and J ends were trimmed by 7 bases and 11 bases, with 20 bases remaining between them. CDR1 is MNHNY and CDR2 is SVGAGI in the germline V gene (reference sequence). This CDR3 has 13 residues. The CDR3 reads CASTSSGHPEQYF. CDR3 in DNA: TGTGCCAGCACAAGCTCGGGGCACCCGGAGCAGTACTTC.

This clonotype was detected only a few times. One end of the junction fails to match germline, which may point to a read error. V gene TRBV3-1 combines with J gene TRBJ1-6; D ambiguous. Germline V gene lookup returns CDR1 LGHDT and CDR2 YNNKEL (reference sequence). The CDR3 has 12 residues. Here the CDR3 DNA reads TGTGCCAGCAGCCAAGAGGGGTCACCTCTCCACTTT. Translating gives CASSQEGSPLHF. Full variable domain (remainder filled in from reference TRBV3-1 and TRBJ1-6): DTAVSQTPKYLVTQMGNDKSIKCEQNLGHDTMYWYKQDSKKFLKIMFSYNNKELIINETVPNRFSPKSPDKAHLNLHINSLELGDSAVYFCASSQEGSPLHFGNGTRLTVT.

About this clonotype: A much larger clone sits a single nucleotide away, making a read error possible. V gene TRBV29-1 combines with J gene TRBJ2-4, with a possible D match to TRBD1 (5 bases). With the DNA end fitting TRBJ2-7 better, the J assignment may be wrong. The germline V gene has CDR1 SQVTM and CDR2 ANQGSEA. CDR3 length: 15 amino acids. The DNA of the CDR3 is TGCAGCGTTGAGATGGGGCATGGAACTTCCTACGAGCAGTACTTC. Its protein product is CSVEMGHGTSYEQYF.

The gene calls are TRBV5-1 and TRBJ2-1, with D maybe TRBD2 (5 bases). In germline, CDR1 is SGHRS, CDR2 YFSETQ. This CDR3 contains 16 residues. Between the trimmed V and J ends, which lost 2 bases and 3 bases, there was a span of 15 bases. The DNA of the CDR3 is TGCGCCAGCAGCTTCGGGAAGCAATGGGGCTACAATGAGCAGTTCTTC. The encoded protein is CASSFGKQWGYNEQFF.

The CDR3 sequence is CASSSTADTQYF. In DNA, the CDR3 is TGCGCCAGCAGCTCGACAGCAGATACGCAGTATTTT. This rearrangement joins TRBV5-1 to TRBJ2-3, with D perhaps TRBD1 (5 bases). Germline V gives CDR1 SGHRS, CDR2 YFSETQ. Trimming stripped 3 bases from V and 4 bases from J, with 6 bases between. This CDR3 is 12 amino acids long. Combining the CDR3 with reference TRBV5-1 and TRBJ2-3 gives the whole variable domain KAGVTQTPRYLIKTRGQQVTLSCSPISGHRSVSWYQQTPGQGLQFLFEYFSETQRNKGNFPGRFSGRQFSNSRSEMNVSTLELGDSALYLCASSSTADTQYFGPGTRLTVL.

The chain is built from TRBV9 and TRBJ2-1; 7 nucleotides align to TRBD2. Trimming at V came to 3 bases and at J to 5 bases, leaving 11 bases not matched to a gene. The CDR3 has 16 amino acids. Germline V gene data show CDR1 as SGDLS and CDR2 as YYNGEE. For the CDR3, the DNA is TGTGCCAGCAGCGCCCAATTTGGCGGGAGCAACAATGAGCAGTTCTTC. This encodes CASSAQFGGSNNEQFF.

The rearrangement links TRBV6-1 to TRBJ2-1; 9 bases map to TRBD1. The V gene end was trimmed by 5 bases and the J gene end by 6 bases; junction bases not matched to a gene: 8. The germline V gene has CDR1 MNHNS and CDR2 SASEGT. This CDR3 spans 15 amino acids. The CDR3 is CASSSGTGNSNEQFF. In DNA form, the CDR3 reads TGTGCCAGCAGTTCCGGGACAGGGAATTCCAATGAGCAGTTCTTC.

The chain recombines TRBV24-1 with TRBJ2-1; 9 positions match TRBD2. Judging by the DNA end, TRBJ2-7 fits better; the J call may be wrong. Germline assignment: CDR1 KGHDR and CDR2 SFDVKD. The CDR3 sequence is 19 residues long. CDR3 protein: CATSDYTGGREPLGYEQYF. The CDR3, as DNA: TGTGCCACCAGTGATTACACGGGCGGGAGGGAACCGTTGGGGTACGAGCAGTACTTC.

The CDR3 DNA sequence: TGTGCCAGCAGCGTAGGACTAGCTATGGGGTACGAGCAGTACTTC. Protein: CASSVGLAMGYEQYF. The V and J genes are TRBV9 and TRBJ2-7, with 7 bases identical to TRBD2. Per germline, CDR1 SGDLS and CDR2 YYNGEE. The CDR3 runs to 15 residues. J gave up 4 bases and V 0 bases, and 7 bases lay outside the gene matches.

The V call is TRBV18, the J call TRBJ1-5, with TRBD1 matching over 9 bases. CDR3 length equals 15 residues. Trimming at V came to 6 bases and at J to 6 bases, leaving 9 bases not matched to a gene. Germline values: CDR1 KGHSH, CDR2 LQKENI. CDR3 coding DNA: TGTGCCAGCTCCCGCACAGGGGGCTTCGGTCAGCCCCAGCATTTT. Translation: CASSRTGGFGQPQHF.

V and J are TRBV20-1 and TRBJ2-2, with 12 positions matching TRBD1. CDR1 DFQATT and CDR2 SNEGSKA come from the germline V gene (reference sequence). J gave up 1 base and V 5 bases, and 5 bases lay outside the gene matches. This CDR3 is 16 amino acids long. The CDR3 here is CSARGTGGRNTGELFF. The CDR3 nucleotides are TGCAGTGCTCGAGGGACAGGGGGCCGGAACACCGGGGAGCTGTTTTTT.